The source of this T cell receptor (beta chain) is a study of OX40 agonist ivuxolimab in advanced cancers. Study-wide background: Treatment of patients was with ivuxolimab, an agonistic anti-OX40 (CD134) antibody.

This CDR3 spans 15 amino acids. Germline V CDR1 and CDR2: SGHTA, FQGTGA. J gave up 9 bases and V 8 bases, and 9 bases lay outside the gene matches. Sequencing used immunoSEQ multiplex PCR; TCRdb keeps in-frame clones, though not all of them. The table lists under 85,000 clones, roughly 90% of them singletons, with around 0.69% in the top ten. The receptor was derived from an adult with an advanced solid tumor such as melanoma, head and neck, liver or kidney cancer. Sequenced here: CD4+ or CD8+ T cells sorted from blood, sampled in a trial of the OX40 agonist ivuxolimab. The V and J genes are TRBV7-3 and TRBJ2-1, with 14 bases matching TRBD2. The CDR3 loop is CASSVEGTSGSEQFF. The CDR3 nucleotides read TGTGCCAGCTCGGTAGAGGGGACTAGCGGGAGTGAGCAGTTCTTC.